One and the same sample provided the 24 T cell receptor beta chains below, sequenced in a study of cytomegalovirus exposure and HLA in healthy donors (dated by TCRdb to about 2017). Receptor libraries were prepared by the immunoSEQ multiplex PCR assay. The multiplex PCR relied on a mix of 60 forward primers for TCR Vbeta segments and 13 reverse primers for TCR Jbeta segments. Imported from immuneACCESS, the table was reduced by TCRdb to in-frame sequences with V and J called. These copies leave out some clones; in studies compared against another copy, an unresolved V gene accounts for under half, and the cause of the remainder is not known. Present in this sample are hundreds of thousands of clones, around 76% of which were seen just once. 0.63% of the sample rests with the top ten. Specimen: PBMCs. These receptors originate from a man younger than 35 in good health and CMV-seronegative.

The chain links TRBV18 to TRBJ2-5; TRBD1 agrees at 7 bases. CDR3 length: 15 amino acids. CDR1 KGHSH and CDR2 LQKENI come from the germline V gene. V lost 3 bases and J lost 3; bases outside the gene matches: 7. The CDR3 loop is CASSPTGQSKETQYF. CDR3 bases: TGTGCCAGCTCACCGACGGGACAGTCCAAAGAGACCCAGTACTTC.

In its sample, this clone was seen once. DNA of the CDR3: TGTGCCAGCAGCTTGGCAACAGAGAACACTGAAGCTTTCTTT. Translation gives CASSLATENTEAFF. The chain recombines TRBV5-5 with TRBJ1-1; D is unresolved. V gave up 0 bases and J gave up 1 base, with 7 bases separating them. Germline V gives CDR1 SGHKS, CDR2 YYEKEE (reference sequence). The CDR3 totals 14 residues.

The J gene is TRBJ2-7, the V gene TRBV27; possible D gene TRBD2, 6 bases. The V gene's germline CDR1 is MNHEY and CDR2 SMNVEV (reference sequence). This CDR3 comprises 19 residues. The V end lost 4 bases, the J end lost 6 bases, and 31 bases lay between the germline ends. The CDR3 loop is CASSSLHGVGWRDTPEQYF. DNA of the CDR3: TGTGCCAGCAGTTCCCTTCATGGGGTGGGGTGGCGGGATACCCCCGAGCAGTACTTC.

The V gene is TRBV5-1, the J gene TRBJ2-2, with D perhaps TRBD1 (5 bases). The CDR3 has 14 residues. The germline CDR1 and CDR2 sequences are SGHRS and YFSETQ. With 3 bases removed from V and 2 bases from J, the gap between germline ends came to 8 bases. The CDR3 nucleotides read TGCGCCAGCAGCTGGGGCGGAAACACCGGGGAGCTGTTTTTT. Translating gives CASSWGGNTGELFF.

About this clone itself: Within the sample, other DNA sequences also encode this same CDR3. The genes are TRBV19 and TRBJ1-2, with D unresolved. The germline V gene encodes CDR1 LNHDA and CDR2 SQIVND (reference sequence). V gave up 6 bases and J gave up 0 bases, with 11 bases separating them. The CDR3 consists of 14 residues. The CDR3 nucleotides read TGTGCCAGTAGCCCGACAACTTCTAACTATGGCTACACCTTC. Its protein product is CASSPTTSNYGYTF.

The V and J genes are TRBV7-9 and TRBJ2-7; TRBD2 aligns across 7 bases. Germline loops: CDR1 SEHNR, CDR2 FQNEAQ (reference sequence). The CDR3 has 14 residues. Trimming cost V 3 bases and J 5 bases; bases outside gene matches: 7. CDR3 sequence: CASSFAGAAHEQYF. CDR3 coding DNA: TGTGCCAGCAGCTTCGCGGGAGCGGCCCACGAGCAGTACTTC. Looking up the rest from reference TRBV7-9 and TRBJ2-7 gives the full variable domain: DTGVSQNPRHKITKRGQNVTFRCDPISEHNRLYWYRQTLGQGPEFLTYFQNEAQLEKSRLLSDRFSAERPKGSFSTLEIQRTEQGDSAMYLCASSFAGAAHEQYFGPGTRLTVT.

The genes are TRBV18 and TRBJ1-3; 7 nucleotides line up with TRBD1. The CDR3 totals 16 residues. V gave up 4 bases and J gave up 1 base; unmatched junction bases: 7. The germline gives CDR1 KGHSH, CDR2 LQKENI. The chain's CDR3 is CASSQGGGRSGNTIYF. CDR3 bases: TGTGCCAGCTCACAAGGGGGCGGCAGATCTGGAAACACCATATATTTT.

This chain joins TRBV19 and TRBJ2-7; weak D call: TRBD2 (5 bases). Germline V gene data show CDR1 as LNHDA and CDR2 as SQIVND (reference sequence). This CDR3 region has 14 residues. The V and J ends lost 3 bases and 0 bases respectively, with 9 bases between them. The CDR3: CASSIEGISYEQYF. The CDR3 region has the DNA TGTGCCAGTAGTATTGAGGGAATCTCCTACGAGCAGTACTTC.

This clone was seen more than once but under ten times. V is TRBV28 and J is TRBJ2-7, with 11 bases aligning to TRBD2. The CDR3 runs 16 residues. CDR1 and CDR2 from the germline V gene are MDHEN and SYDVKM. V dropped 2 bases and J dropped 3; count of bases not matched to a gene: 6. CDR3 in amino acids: CASSLTSSGRFYEQYF. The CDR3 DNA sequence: TGTGCCAGCAGTTTAACCTCTAGCGGGAGGTTCTACGAGCAGTACTTC.

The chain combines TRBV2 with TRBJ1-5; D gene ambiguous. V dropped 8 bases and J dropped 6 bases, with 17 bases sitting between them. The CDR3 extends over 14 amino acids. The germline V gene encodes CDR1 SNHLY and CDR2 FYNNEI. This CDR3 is CASAQNPPPQPQHF. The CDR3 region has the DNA TGTGCCAGCGCTCAGAATCCCCCGCCTCAGCCCCAGCATTTT.

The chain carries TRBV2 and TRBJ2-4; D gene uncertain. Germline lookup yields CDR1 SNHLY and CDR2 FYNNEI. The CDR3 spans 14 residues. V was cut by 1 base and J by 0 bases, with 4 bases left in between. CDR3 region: CASSEGVAKNIQYF. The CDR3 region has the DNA TGTGCCAGCAGTGAAGGCGTAGCCAAAAACATTCAGTACTTC.

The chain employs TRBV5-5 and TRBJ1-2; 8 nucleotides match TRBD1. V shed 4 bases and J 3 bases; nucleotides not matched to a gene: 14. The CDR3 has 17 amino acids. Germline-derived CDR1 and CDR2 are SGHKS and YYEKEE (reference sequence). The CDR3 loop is CASSLRDRSFVDYGYTF. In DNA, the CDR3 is TGTGCCAGCAGCCTAAGGGACAGGTCTTTTGTGGACTATGGCTACACCTTC. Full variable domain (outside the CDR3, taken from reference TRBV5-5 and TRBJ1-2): DAGVTQSPTHLIKTRGQQVTLRCSPISGHKSVSWYQQVLGQGPQFIFQYYEKEERGRGNFPDRFSARQFPNYSSELNVNALLLGDSALYLCASSLRDRSFVDYGYTFGSGTRLTVV.

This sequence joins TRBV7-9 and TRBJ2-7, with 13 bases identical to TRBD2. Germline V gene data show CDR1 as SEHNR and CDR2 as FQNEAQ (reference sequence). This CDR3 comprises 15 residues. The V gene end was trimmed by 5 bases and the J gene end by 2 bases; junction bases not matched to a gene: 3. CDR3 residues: CASSPLAGGTYEQYF. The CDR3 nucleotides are TGTGCCAGCAGCCCACTAGCGGGAGGGACCTACGAGCAGTACTTC.

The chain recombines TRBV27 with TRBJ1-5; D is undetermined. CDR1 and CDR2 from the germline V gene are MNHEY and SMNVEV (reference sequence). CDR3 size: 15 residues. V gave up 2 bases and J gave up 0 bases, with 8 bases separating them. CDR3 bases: TGTGCCAGCAGTTTAGGAGCTTATAGCAATCAGCCCCAGCATTTT. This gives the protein CASSLGAYSNQPQHF.

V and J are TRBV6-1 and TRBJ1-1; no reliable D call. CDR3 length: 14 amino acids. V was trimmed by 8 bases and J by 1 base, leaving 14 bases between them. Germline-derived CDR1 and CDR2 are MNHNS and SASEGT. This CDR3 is CASPPGDGNTEAFF. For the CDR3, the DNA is TGTGCCAGCCCCCCCGGGGATGGGAACACTGAAGCTTTCTTT.

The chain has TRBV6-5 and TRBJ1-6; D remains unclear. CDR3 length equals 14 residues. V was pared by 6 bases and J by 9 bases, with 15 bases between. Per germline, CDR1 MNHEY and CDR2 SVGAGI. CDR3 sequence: CASRGLSAGSPLHF. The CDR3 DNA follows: TGTGCCAGCAGGGGCTTGAGTGCTGGTTCACCCCTCCACTTT.

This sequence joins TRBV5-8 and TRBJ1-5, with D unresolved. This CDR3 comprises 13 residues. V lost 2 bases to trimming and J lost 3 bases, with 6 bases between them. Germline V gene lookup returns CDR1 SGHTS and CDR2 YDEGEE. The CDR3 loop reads CASSFYTNQPQHF. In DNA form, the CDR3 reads TGTGCCAGCAGCTTTTACACCAATCAGCCCCAGCATTTT.

CDR3 sequence (DNA): TGCGCCAGCACAGCGGGCGAGAGGATCGCAGATACGCAGTATTTT. The encoded protein is CASTAGERIADTQYF. The rearrangement links TRBV5-1 to TRBJ2-3, with a tentative D call TRBD2 (6 bases). This CDR3 has 15 residues. Trimming removed 6 bases from V and 4 bases from J, with 18 bases in between. Germline CDR1 SGHRS, CDR2 YFSETQ.

CDR3 loop: CASSPISRGPESGHYGYTF. The CDR3 DNA follows: TGTGCCAGCAGCCCTATAAGCAGGGGGCCGGAATCCGGGCACTATGGCTACACCTTC. The V and J genes are TRBV11-2 and TRBJ1-2; 8 nucleotides line up with TRBD1. The CDR3 extends over 19 amino acids. Germline values: CDR1 SGHAT, CDR2 FQNNGV. The V and J ends lost 5 bases and 3 bases, in that order; junction bases with no gene match: 20.

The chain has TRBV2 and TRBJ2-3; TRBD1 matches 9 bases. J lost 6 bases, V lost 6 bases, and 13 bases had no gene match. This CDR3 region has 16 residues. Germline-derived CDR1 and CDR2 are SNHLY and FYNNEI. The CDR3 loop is CASRGGTGLFSDTQYF. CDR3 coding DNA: TGTGCCAGCAGGGGCGGGACAGGGTTATTTTCGGATACGCAGTATTTT.

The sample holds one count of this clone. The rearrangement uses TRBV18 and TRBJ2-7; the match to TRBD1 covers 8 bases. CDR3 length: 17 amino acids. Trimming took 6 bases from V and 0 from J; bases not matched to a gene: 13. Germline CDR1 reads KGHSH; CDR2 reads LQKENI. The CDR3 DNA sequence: TGTGCCAGCTCCCGGGGACAGGCCTATTCCTTCTCCTACGAGCAGTACTTC. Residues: CASSRGQAYSFSYEQYF.

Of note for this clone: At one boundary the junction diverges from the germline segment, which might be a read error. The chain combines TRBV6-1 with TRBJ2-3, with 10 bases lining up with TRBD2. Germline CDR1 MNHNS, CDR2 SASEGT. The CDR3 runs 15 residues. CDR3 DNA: TGTGCCAGCAGTAAAGCGGGAGGGAACACAGATACGCAGTATTTT. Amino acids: CASSKAGGNTDTQYF.

The CDR3 is CASSTRQNYGYTF. The CDR3, as DNA: TGTGCCAGCAGTACGAGGCAGAACTATGGCTACACCTTC. The gene calls are TRBV6-1 and TRBJ1-2; D unresolved. V was shortened by 5 bases and J by 2 bases, with 9 bases between the two germline ends. Germline CDR1 and CDR2: MNHNS and SASEGT. The CDR3 is made up of 13 amino acids.

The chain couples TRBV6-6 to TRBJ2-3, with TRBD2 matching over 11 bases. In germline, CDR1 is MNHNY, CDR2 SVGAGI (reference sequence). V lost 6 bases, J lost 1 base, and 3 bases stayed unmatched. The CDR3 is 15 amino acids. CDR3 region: CASSTSGGGTDTQYF. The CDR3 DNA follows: TGTGCCAGCAGCACTAGCGGGGGCGGCACAGATACGCAGTATTTT.